This T cell receptor beta chain was documented in a study of blood T cell repertoires in COVID-19. Study as a whole: Spain, Italy and the United States supplied samples that represented acute and convalescent COVID-19. Sources were T cells, B-cell-depleted T cells, or PBMCs; the material itself was cDNA or gDNA.

The CDR3 extends over 14 amino acids. V dropped 6 bases and J dropped 6; count of bases not matched to a gene: 3. Germline V CDR1 and CDR2: SNHLY, FYNNEI. As originally analysed: By means of reference gene primer amplification, nucleated cell counts were estimated. The table came from immunoSEQ multiplex PCR; TCRdb's copy has only in-frame clones and leaves some out. The V and J calls and clone size are taken from that table; D and trimming were inferred from the DNA. The sample holds around 300,000 clones; roughly 89% are singletons and the top ten take approximately 0.85%. The TCR was taken from a woman in her thirties or forties who had recovered from COVID-19. The chain joins TRBV2 to TRBJ2-1, with TRBD2 matching over 12 bases. Sequenced sample: peripheral blood. The CDR3 sequence is CASRGLAGLNEQFF. Written as DNA, the CDR3 is TGTGCCAGCAGGGGACTAGCGGGTCTCAATGAGCAGTTCTTC. Based on the CDR3 plus reference TRBV2 and TRBJ2-1, the full variable domain is EPEVTQTPSHQVTQMGQEVILRCVPISNHLYFYWYRQILGQKVEFLVSFYNNEISEKSEIFDDQFSVERPDGSNFTLKIRSTKLEDSAMYFCASRGLAGLNEQFFGPGTRLTVL.